Presented here are 13 T cell receptor beta chains from one specimen sequenced in a study of identical twins. MiXCR, applied by TCRdb to the 5' RACE reads, yields one record per CDR3 protein. The data hold under 250,000 distinct CDR3 sequences, with approximately 9% observed a single time. The sequenced sample consisted of memory (CD45RO+) T cells sorted from blood. These receptor sequences come from a young woman in good health.

This clonotype was observed a handful of times. The genes are TRBV28 and TRBJ1-1; tentative D call: TRBD1 (6 bases). V was pared by 7 bases and J by 0 bases, with 9 bases between. The germline V gene encodes CDR1 MDHEN and CDR2 SYDVKM. The CDR3 covers 13 residues. The CDR3: CASNTGMNTEAFF. Here the CDR3 DNA reads TGTGCCAGCAATACAGGGATGAACACTGAAGCTTTCTTT.

This clonotype showed up just once. The CDR3, as DNA: TGTGCCTGGGGGATGCGGGGCAATCAGCCCCAGCATTTT. Residues: CAWGMRGNQPQHF. The V gene is TRBV30, the J gene TRBJ1-5; no definite D call. Germline-derived CDR1 and CDR2 are GTSNPN and SVGIG (reference sequence). Trimming shortened V by 5 bases and J by 2 bases, and 10 bases separated the two germline ends. This CDR3 spans 13 amino acids.

This clonotype was observed a few times. CDR3 sequence: CSAKTSGPSYEQYF. For the CDR3, the DNA is TGCAGTGCTAAGACTAGCGGGCCTTCCTACGAGCAGTACTTC. V gene TRBV20-1 combines with J gene TRBJ2-7; 10 positions agree with TRBD2. CDR3 size: 14 residues. Unmatched junction bases numbered 4, after V lost 4 bases and J lost 1 base. CDR1 and CDR2 from the germline V gene are DFQATT and SNEGSKA (reference sequence).

This clonotype was picked up a small number of times. The CDR3 here is CASSTDLYGGYTF. CDR3 coding DNA: TGTGCCAGCTCAACAGACCTCTACGGGGGCTACACCTTC. This chain joins TRBV18 and TRBJ1-2, with D uncertain. This CDR3 spans 13 amino acids. CDR1 and CDR2 from the germline V gene are KGHSH and LQKENI. Deletions cut 5 bases from V and 8 bases from J, with 15 bases between.

The gene calls are TRBV4-1 and TRBJ2-2, with D unresolved. In germline, CDR1 is MGHRA, CDR2 YSYEKL. The CDR3 runs to 12 residues. V dropped 6 bases and J dropped 5 bases, with 7 bases sitting between them. Written as DNA, the CDR3 is TGCGCCAGCAGGTTAGATACCGGGGAGCTGTTTTTT. Its protein product is CASRLDTGELFF.

This clonotype was seen many times. The rearrangement uses TRBV5-5 and TRBJ2-3, with TRBD1 matching 7 bases. The CDR3 is 17 residues long. After removal of 5 bases from V and 5 bases from J, the junction contained 17 bases not matched to a gene. CDR1 is SGHKS and CDR2 is YYEKEE in the germline V gene (reference sequence). The CDR3 nucleotides read TGTGCCAGCAGTCACGACCGGGACAGAGGATTCGGAGATACGCAGTATTTT. Translated, it gives CASSHDRDRGFGDTQYF. The whole variable domain, remainder taken from reference TRBV5-5 and TRBJ2-3, is DAGVTQSPTHLIKTRGQQVTLRCSPISGHKSVSWYQQVLGQGPQFIFQYYEKEERGRGNFPDRFSARQFPNYSSELNVNALLLGDSALYLCASSHDRDRGFGDTQYFGPGTRLTVL.

The chain is built from TRBV18 and TRBJ2-3, with D hard to call. V lost 1 base and J 0 bases, leaving 11 bases between the germline ends. This CDR3 contains 16 residues. Germline V gene sequence: CDR1 KGHSH, CDR2 LQKENI. CDR3 sequence (DNA): TGTGCCAGCTCACCACGGTCCGGTTCTAGCACAGATACGCAGTATTTT. Translated: CASSPRSGSSTDTQYF.

The chain couples TRBV7-8 to TRBJ1-4; D might be TRBD1 (5 bases). The V gene's germline CDR1 is SGHVS and CDR2 FQNEAQ. Trimming shortened V by 5 bases and J by 8 bases, and 21 bases separated the two germline ends. This CDR3 region has 16 residues. In DNA, the CDR3 is TGTGCCAGCAGCCAGCGGCGACAGCCGGCTGGGGAAAAACTGTTTTTT. Encoded protein: CASSQRRQPAGEKLFF.

The chain employs TRBV6-1 and TRBJ2-1; TRBD2 is a possible D gene (5 bases). The CDR3 is made up of 13 amino acids. Trimming took 3 bases from V and 4 from J, leaving 7 bases between them. Looked up from germline, CDR1 is MNHNS and CDR2 is SASEGT. This chain's CDR3 is CASSEGAYNEQFF. The CDR3 nucleotides read TGTGCCAGCAGTGAGGGAGCTTACAATGAGCAGTTCTTC.

This clonotype was seen ten or more times. The chain employs TRBV25-1 and TRBJ2-4; D is possibly TRBD1 (6 bases). The germline gives CDR1 MGHDK, CDR2 SYGVNS. The CDR3 contains 13 residues. V shed 3 bases and J shed 9 bases, with 12 bases lying between them. Here the CDR3 reads CASSEAGDVIQYF. In DNA form, the CDR3 reads TGTGCCAGCAGTGAGGCAGGGGATGTCATTCAGTACTTC.

As for this clonotype: A read error may be the cause here, since a much bigger clone is one base away. This rearrangement joins TRBV25-1 to TRBJ1-2; D gene unclear. The CDR3 is made up of 12 amino acids. CDR1 MGHDK and CDR2 SYGVNS come from the germline V gene. V was pared by 3 bases and J by 3 bases, with 5 bases between. The CDR3 loop reads CASSEADYGYTF. CDR3 nucleotides: TGTGCCAGCAGTGAGGCCGACTATGGCTACACCTTC.

CDR3: CASSELTRGGAETQYF. The DNA for the CDR3 is TGTGCCAGCAGTGAGCTAACTCGGGGAGGTGCAGAGACCCAGTACTTC. The chain recombines TRBV25-1 with TRBJ2-5; perhaps TRBD2 as D (6 bases). V dropped 3 bases and J dropped 4 bases, with 18 bases sitting between them. The CDR3 is 16 amino acids. CDR1 is MGHDK and CDR2 is SYGVNS in the germline V gene.

The DNA for the CDR3 is TGTGCCAGCAGCCGAAGACAGGTCCTGATCGAGACCCAGTACTTC. This gives the protein CASSRRQVLIETQYF. The rearrangement uses TRBV6-1 and TRBJ2-5; maybe TRBD1 (6 bases). The germline V gene encodes CDR1 MNHNS and CDR2 SASEGT. This CDR3 region has 15 residues. The V end lost 6 bases, the J end lost 5 bases, and 19 bases lay between the germline ends.